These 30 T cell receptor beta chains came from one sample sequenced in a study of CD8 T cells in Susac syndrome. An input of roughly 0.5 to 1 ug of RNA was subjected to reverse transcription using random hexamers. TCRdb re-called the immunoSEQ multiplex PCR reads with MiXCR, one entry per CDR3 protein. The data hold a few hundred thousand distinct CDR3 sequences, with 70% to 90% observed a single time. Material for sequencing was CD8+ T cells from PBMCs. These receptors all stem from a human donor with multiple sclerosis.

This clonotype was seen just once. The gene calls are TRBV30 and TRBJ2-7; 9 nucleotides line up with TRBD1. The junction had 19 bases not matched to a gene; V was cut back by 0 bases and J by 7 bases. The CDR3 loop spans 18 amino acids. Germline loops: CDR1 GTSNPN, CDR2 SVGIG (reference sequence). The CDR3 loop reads CAWSVSLRYRDRVREQYF. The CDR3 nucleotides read TGTGCCTGGAGTGTAAGCCTTCGTTATCGGGACAGGGTGAGGGAGCAGTACTTC. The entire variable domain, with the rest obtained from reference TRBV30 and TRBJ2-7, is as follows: SQTIHQWPATLVQPVGSPLSLECTVEGTSNPNLYWYRQAAGRGLQLLFYSVGIGQISSEVPQNLSASRPQDRQFILSSKKLLLSDSGFYLCAWSVSLRYRDRVREQYFGPGTRLTVT.

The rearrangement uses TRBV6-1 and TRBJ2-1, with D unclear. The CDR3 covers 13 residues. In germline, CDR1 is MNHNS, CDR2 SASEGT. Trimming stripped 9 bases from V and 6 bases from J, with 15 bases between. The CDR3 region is CASRLSSVNEQFF. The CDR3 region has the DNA TGTGCCAGTAGACTGTCGTCCGTCAATGAGCAGTTCTTC.

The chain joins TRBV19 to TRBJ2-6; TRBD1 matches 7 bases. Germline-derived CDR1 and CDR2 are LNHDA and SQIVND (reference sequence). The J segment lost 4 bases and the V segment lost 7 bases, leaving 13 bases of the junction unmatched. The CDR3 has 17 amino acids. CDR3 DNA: TGTGCCAGTAACAAAAGCCCAGGACAGGAGGGGGCCAACGTCCTGACTTTC. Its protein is CASNKSPGQEGANVLTF.

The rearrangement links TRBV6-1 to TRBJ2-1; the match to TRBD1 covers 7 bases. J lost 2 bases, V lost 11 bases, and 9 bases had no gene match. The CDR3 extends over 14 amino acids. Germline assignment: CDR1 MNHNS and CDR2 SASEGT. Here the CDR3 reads CAGCRTGTYNEQFF. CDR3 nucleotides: TGTGCCGGGTGTCGGACAGGTACCTACAATGAGCAGTTCTTC.

The CDR3 DNA reads as TGTGCCAGCAGTTTATTCAGGGCCCGCCAGCCCCAGCATTTT. It yields the protein CASSLFRARQPQHF. This rearrangement joins TRBV28 to TRBJ1-5; weak D call: TRBD1 (5 bases). The ends were cut back, 1 base at V and 7 bases at J, with 11 bases in the middle. The CDR3 has 14 residues. Germline V gene lookup returns CDR1 MDHEN and CDR2 SYDVKM.

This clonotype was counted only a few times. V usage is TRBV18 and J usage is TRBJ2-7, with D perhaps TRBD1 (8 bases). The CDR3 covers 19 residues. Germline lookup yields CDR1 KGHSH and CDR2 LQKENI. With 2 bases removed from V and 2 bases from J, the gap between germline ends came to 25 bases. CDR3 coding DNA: TGTGCCAGCTCACCAGGACAGGGACTACTATGGGCGGACCCCTACGAGCAGTACTTC. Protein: CASSPGQGLLWADPYEQYF.

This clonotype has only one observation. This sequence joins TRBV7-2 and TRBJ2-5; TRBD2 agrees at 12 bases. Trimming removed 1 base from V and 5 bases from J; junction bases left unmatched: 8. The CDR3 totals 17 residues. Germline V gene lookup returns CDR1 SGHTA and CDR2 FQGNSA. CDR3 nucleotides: TGTGCCAGCAGCTTAGTAGGACTAGCGGGACTCGGCGAGACCCAGTACTTC. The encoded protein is CASSLVGLAGLGETQYF.

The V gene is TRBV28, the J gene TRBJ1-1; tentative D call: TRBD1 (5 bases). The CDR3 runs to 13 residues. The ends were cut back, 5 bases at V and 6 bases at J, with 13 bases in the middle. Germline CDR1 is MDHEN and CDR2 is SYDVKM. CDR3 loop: CASSSGTSAEAFF. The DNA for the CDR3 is TGTGCCAGCAGTAGCGGGACGTCGGCTGAAGCTTTCTTT.

The chain's CDR3 is CSVPTTADRISSGSANTGELFF. CDR3 DNA: TGCAGCGTCCCAACCACAGCTGACAGGATATCTAGCGGGAGTGCTAACACCGGGGAGCTGTTTTTT. This chain links TRBV29-1 with TRBJ2-2; 10 bases line up with TRBD2. CDR1 is SQVTM, CDR2 ANQGSEA, per germline. The V and J ends lost 6 bases and 2 bases, in that order; junction bases with no gene match: 27. CDR3 length: 22 amino acids.

The CDR3 nucleotides are TGTGCCAGCAGTTTTAGGCTCCTCAATGAGCAGTTCTTC. Translation gives CASSFRLLNEQFF. The rearrangement uses TRBV12-3 or TRBV12-4 and TRBJ2-1; D is undetermined. There are 13 residues in the CDR3. Trimming pared 3 bases from V and 6 bases from J, leaving 9 bases between.

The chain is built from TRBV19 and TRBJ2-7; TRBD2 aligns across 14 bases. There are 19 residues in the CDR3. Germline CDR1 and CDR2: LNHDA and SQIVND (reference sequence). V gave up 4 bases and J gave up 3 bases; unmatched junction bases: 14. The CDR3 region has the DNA TGTGCCAGTAGTAGTTTGGGACTAGCGGGAGTGTCAACCAGCTACGAGCAGTACTTC. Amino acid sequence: CASSSLGLAGVSTSYEQYF.

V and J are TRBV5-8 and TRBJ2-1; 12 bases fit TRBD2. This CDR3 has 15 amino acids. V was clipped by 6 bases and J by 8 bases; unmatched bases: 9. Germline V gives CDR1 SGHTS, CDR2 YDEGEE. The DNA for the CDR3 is TGTGCCAGCACCTCATCTAGCGGGAGGGGTGATGAGCAGTTCTTC. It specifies CASTSSSGRGDEQFF.

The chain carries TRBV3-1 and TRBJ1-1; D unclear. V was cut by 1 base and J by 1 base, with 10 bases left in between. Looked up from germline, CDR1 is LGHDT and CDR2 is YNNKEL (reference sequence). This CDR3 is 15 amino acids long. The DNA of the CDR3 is TGTGCCAGCAGCCAAGCCGCCAGTGGGAACACTGAAGCTTTCTTT. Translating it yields CASSQAASGNTEAFF.

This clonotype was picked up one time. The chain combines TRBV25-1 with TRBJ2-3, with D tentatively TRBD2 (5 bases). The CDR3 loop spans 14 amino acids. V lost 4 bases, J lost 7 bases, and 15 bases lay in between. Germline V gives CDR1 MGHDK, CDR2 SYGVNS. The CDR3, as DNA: TGTGCCAGCAGTGGGTACGGAGGAAGATATACGCAGTATTTT. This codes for CASSGYGGRYTQYF.

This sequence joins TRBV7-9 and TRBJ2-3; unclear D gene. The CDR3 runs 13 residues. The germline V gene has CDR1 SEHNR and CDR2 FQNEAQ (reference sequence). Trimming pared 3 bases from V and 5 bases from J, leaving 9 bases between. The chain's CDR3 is CASSLSRVDTQYF. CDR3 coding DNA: TGTGCCAGCAGCTTGTCCCGGGTAGATACGCAGTATTTT.

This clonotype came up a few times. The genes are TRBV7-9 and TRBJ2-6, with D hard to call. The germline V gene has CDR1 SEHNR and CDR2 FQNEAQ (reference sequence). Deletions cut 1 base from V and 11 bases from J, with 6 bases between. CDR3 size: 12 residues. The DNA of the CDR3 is TGTGCCAGCAGCTTAGATCCTTACGTCCTGACTTTC. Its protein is CASSLDPYVLTF.

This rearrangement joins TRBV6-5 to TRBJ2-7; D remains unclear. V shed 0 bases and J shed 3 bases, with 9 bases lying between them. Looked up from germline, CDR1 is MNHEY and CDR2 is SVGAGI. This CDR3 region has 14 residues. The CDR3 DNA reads TGTGCCAGCAGTTACTCGATCGAGAGCTACGAGCAGTACTTC. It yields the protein CASSYSIESYEQYF.

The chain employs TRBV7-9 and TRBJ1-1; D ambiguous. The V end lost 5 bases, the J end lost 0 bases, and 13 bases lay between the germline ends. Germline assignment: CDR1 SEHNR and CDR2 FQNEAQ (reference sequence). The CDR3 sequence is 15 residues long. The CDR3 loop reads CASSPVEGMNTEAFF. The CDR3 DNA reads TGTGCCAGCAGCCCAGTTGAGGGAATGAACACTGAAGCTTTCTTT.

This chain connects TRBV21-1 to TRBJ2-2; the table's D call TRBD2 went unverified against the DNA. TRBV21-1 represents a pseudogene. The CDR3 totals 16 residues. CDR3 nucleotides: TGTGCCAGCAGCGAGGCTAGCGGGAGGGCCGACGGGGAGCTGTTTTTT. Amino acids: CASSEASGRADGELFF.

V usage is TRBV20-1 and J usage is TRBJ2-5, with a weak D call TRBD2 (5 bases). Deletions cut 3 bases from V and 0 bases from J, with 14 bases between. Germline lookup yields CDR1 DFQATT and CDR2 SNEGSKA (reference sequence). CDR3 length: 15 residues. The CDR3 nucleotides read TGCAGTGCTAGTTCGGTAGCGTGGGACCAAGAGACCCAGTACTTC. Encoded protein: CSASSVAWDQETQYF.

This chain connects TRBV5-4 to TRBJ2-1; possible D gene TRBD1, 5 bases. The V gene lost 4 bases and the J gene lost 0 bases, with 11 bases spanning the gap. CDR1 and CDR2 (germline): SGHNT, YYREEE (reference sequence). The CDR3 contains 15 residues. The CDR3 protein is CASSPRESSYNEQFF. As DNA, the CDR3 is TGTGCCAGCAGCCCCAGGGAAAGCTCCTACAATGAGCAGTTCTTC. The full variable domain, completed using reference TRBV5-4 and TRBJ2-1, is ETGVTQSPTHLIKTRGQQVTLRCSSQSGHNTVSWYQQALGQGPQFIFQYYREEENGRGNFPPRFSGLQFPNYSSELNVNALELDDSALYLCASSPRESSYNEQFFGPGTRLTVL.

As DNA, the CDR3 is TGTGCCATTGCCCAGGAGCAACCTACGCAGTATTTT. Amino acids: CAIAQEQPTQYF. This chain connects TRBV28 to TRBJ2-3; D remains ambiguous. Germline loops: CDR1 MDHEN, CDR2 SYDVKM. V lost 10 bases to trimming and J lost 8 bases, with 16 bases between them. The CDR3 runs to 12 residues.

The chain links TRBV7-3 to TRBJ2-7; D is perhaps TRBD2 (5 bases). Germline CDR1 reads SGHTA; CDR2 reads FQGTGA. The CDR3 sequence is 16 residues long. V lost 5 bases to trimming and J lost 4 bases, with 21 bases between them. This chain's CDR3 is CASSQGSHLEGYEQYF. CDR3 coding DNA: TGTGCCAGCAGCCAAGGTTCTCACTTAGAGGGATACGAGCAGTACTTC. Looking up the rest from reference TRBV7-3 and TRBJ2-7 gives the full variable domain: GAGVSQTPSNKVTEKGKYVELRCDPISGHTALYWYRQSLGQGPEFLIYFQGTGAADDSGLPNDRFFAVRPEGSVSTLKIQRTERGDSAVYLCASSQGSHLEGYEQYFGPGTRLTVT.

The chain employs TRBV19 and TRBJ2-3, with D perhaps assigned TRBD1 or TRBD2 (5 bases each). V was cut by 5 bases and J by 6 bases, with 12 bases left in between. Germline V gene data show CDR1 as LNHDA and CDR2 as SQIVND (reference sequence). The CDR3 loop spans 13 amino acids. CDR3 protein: CASSRMGVDTQYF. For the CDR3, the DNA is TGTGCCAGTAGTCGGATGGGGGTCGATACGCAGTATTTT.

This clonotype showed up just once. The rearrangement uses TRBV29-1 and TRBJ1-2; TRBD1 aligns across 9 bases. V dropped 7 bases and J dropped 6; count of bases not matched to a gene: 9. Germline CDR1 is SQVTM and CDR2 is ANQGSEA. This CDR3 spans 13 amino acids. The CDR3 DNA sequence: TGCAGCGCCCCGGGACAGGGAGAGAATGGCTACACCTTC. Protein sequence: CSAPGQGENGYTF.

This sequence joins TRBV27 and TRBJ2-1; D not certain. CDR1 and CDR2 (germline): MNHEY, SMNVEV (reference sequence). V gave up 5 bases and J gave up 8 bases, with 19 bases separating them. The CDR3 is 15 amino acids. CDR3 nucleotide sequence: TGTGCCAGCAGTCTCAGCGCCCTCCCTGGGGATGAGCAGTTCTTC. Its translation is CASSLSALPGDEQFF.

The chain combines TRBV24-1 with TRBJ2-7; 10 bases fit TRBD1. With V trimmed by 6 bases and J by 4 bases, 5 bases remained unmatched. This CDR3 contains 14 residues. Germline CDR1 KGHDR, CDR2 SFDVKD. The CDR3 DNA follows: TGTGCCACCAGTTCTCGGGACAGGGGATACGAGCAGTACTTC. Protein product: CATSSRDRGYEQYF.

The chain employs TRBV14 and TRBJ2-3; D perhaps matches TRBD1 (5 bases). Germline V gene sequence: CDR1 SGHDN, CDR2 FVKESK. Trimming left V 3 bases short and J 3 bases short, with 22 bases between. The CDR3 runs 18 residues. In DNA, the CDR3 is TGTGCCAGCAGCCACCTTCGGGCGACACAGGAATCGACAGATACGCAGTATTTT. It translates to CASSHLRATQESTDTQYF.

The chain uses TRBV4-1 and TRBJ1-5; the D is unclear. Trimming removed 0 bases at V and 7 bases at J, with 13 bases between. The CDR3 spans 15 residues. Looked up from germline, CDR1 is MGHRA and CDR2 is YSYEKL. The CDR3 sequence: CASSQDLQVRQPQHF. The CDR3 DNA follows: TGCGCCAGCAGCCAAGATCTACAAGTTAGGCAGCCCCAGCATTTT.

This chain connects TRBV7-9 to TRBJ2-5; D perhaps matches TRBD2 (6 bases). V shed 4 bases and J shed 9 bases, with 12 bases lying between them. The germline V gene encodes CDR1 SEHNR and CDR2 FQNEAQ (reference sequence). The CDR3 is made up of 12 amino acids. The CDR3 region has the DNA TGTGCCAGCAGCTCCCTAGGGGAGGCCCAGTACTTC. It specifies CASSSLGEAQYF.